This is a list of T cell receptor beta chains from one sample in a study of blood T cells in healthy people across ages. Each CDR3 protein is one row after TCRdb ran MiXCR on the 5' RACE reads. The top ten clones hold approximately 4% of a sample with 750,000 to 850,000 distinct CDR3 sequences, 20% to 25% of them seen once. The same sample was also studied in work on T cells of mothers and their children.

The sequenced sample consisted of blood. These receptors all come from a boy aged 5-17 years in good health. CDR3s leave out the opening cysteine and the closing phenylalanine or tryptophan.

TRBV19,ASSILIDTEAF
TRBV2,ASSERWIQETQY
TRBV29-1,STSGGKIGETQY
TRBV6-6,ASRGQVNDEKLF
TRBV7-9,ASSLSGLADRQY
TRBV4-3,ASSTRQGMDGYT
TRBV5-6,ASSPDFNEQF
TRBV20-1,SVGRGYQETQY
TRBV6-2/TRBV6-3,ASSYQTAQETQY
TRBV11-3,ASSYSGTSGTYEQY
TRBV19,AGSTSVFSGYRDGYT
TRBV28,ASSFRLARTDTQY
TRBV20-1,SAGQGLLDTQY
TRBV6-6,ASKTVAGGSYEQY
TRBV6-6,ASGSWAADNYGYT
TRBV20-1,SARDRWSNTEAF
TRBV28,ASSLSLAANNEQF
TRBV7-9,ASSLTSRVGTDTQY
TRBV12-3/TRBV12-4,ASSLSGGAFETQY
TRBV3-1,ASSQALRVQPTEAF
TRBV11-3,ASSRGQADNTGELF
TRBV20-1,SATSWPVDSNFNYGYT
TRBV6-4,ASSNRVFGASANYEQY
TRBV7-3,ASSLEFGDNEQF
TRBV19,ASGVASSGNTIY
TRBV25-1,ASAQGVGYGYT
TRBV3-1,AGSQGRLALPDTQY
TRBV3-1,ASSQELQPDLRY
TRBV4-1,ASSHTQPGLAGDEQY
TRBV4-1,ASSQADTMRTEAF
TRBV30,AWTLRQGNTEAF
TRBV7-9,ASSPGTASQPQH
TRBV29-1,SVEDRRGTGASEQY
TRBV30,AWRGPPGPDTQY
TRBV4-1,ASSQEGQGVIDTQY
TRBV7-2,ASSLEGGYFQPQH
TRBV7-6,ASSPRRQGEAEAF
TRBV28,ASSLTDRGFVEQY
TRBV12-3/TRBV12-4,ASSFSQGTYYGYT
TRBV20-1,SAPRTSGSFHEQF
TRBV6-1,ASSPAWGWDNEKLF
TRBV4-3,ASSKVLAGVREQY